Listed here is a single T cell receptor beta chain. The CDR3 is 14 amino acids. Trimming took off 6 bases at V and 0 bases at J, with 9 bases between the two ends. CDR1 is DFQATT and CDR2 is SNEGSKA in the germline V gene (reference sequence). The sample belongs to a study of CD8 T cells in Susac syndrome. Random hexamers primed reverse transcription of about 0.45 to 1 ug RNA. TCRdb re-called the immunoSEQ multiplex PCR reads through MiXCR, storing one row per CDR3 protein. The data hold some 200,000 distinct CDR3 sequences, with around 96% observed a single time. This chain joins TRBV20-1 and TRBJ1-6; D unresolved. Sequenced input: CD4+ T cells from PBMCs. The receptor was derived from a human donor with multiple sclerosis. CDR3 coding DNA: TGCAGTGCCTCAGCGAGCTCCTATAATTCACCCCTCCACTTT. It specifies CSASASSYNSPLHF.